This T cell receptor (beta chain) emerged from a study of T-cell reconstitution after alpha-beta-depleted transplantation in children. General study results and limits: As was reported, about two months after transplant, alpha-beta T cells came from several hundred expanded graft clones. The main origin of T-cell counts and diversity one year after transplant was newly produced T cells. Surviving recipient T cells and intrathymic progenitors accounted for some patients' high TCRbeta diversity at day 60.

Preparation of the TCRbeta library involved a method that used unique molecular identifiers. TCRdb reanalysed the PCR reads using MiXCR and keeps one entry per CDR3 protein. Among roughly 670,000 distinct CDR3 sequences listed, roughly 14% were seen once. The V gene lost 6 bases and the J gene lost 6 bases, with 12 bases spanning the gap. The CDR3 loop spans 12 amino acids. Looked up from germline, CDR1 is MDHEN and CDR2 is SYDVKM. Points on this clonotype: Its antigen remains unidentified.

Sequences were derived from PBMCs, sampled before TCRalphabeta/CD19-depleted stem cell transplant. The TCR sequence derives from a girl between 2 and 10 years old with congenital amegakaryocytic thrombocytopenia, due to receive a stem cell transplant. The chain couples TRBV28 to TRBJ2-7; D remains unclear. The CDR3: CASRAPGSEQYF. The CDR3, as DNA: TGTGCCAGCAGGGCCCCAGGTAGCGAGCAGTACTTC. The variable domain in full, completed from reference TRBV28 and TRBJ2-7, reads DVKVTQSSRYLVKRTGEKVFLECVQDMDHENMFWYRQDPGLGLRLIYFSYDVKMKEKGDIPEGYSVSREKKERFSLILESASTNQTSMYLCASRAPGSEQYFGPGTRLTVT.